This entry lists 27 T cell receptor beta chains sequenced from one sample in a study of T cell responses to AZD1222 COVID-19 vaccine. Here immunoSEQ multiplex PCR was the method, and the copy in TCRdb shows in-frame clones only, minus some. The sample has 120,000 or so clones, roughly nine tenths seen once. The specimen comprised peripheral blood, sampled on day 0 of AZD1222 vaccination. The receptors originated from an adult in good health.

The CDR3 protein is CASSLRAGGSFSPLHF. As DNA, the CDR3 is TGTGCCAGCAGTTTAAGGGCAGGGGGATCGTTTTCACCCCTCCACTTT. The chain carries TRBV27 and TRBJ1-6; 7 nucleotides match TRBD1. Germline assignment: CDR1 MNHEY and CDR2 SMNVEV (reference sequence). V lost 2 bases, J lost 9 bases, and 10 bases stayed unmatched. This CDR3 is built from 16 residues.

The V call is TRBV19, the J call TRBJ2-1; D is perhaps TRBD2 (6 bases). This CDR3 is built from 15 residues. V was trimmed by 5 bases and J by 0 bases, leaving 11 bases between them. CDR1 and CDR2 from the germline V gene are LNHDA and SQIVND (reference sequence). CDR3 sequence: CASSFGTYSYNEQFF. CDR3 sequence (DNA): TGTGCCAGTAGTTTCGGGACTTACTCCTACAATGAGCAGTTCTTC.

This clone has just a few counts. The J gene is TRBJ2-7, the V gene TRBV2, with 7 positions matching TRBD1. The V and J ends lost 7 bases and 7 bases, in that order; junction bases with no gene match: 13. Germline loops: CDR1 SNHLY, CDR2 FYNNEI. The CDR3 runs to 14 residues. In nucleotides, the CDR3 is TGTGCCAGCAAGGGACAGCCTGGGATTATGGAGCAGTACTTC. Translating it yields CASKGQPGIMEQYF.

The chain combines TRBV15 with TRBJ2-7; 10 bases match TRBD2. CDR1 is LNHNV and CDR2 is YYDKDF in the germline V gene (reference sequence). V lost 0 bases and J lost 2; bases outside the gene matches: 4. The CDR3 is 16 residues long. The CDR3: CATSRDKLAGTYEQYF. In DNA form, the CDR3 reads TGTGCCACCAGCAGAGATAAACTAGCGGGAACCTACGAGCAGTACTTC.

J is TRBJ1-4 and V is TRBV6-1; perhaps TRBD1 as D (5 bases). The V end was cut by 2 bases, the J end by 9 bases, with 7 bases between. The CDR3 consists of 12 residues. The V gene's germline CDR1 is MNHNS and CDR2 SASEGT. DNA for the CDR3: TGTGCCAGCAGTGAAAGGGGTAAAAAACTGTTTTTT. This translates into CASSERGKKLFF.

The chain recombines TRBV9 with TRBJ2-5, with 13 nucleotides matching TRBD2. The CDR3 sequence is 16 residues long. The V gene's germline CDR1 is SGDLS and CDR2 YYNGEE. The V segment lost 3 bases and the J segment 2 bases; nucleotides outside the gene matches: 4. The CDR3 DNA sequence: TGTGCCAGCAGCGCCGGGACTAGCGGGGTTCAAGAGACCCAGTACTTC. It specifies CASSAGTSGVQETQYF.

The chain links TRBV15 to TRBJ1-5; tentatively, D is TRBD1 (5 bases). Germline values: CDR1 LNHNV, CDR2 YYDKDF (reference sequence). This CDR3 is built from 12 residues. Trimming pared 6 bases from V and 2 bases from J, leaving 5 bases between. CDR3 amino acids: CATRGGNQPQHF. The DNA for the CDR3 is TGTGCCACCAGGGGGGGCAATCAGCCCCAGCATTTT.

V gene TRBV18 combines with J gene TRBJ1-1, with 7 bases that match TRBD1. After removal of 3 bases from V and 0 bases from J, the junction contained 4 bases not matched to a gene. The CDR3 extends over 15 amino acids. The germline V gene encodes CDR1 KGHSH and CDR2 LQKENI. In DNA, the CDR3 is TGTGCCAGCTCACCGGGACAGATCATGAACACTGAAGCTTTCTTT. As protein: CASSPGQIMNTEAFF.

This clone was detected ten times or more. This chain joins TRBV10-1 and TRBJ2-7, with D uncertain. This CDR3 spans 11 amino acids. Trimming left V 3 bases short and J 3 bases short, with 3 bases between. CDR1 WNHNN and CDR2 SYGVQD come from the germline V gene (reference sequence). The CDR3: CASSDYYEQYF. The CDR3 DNA sequence: TGCGCCAGCAGTGATTACTACGAGCAGTACTTC.

This chain joins TRBV7-2 and TRBJ2-2; 7 bases map to TRBD1. Looked up from germline, CDR1 is SGHTA and CDR2 is FQGNSA. The CDR3 is made up of 15 amino acids. Trimming removed 1 base from V and 4 bases from J; junction bases left unmatched: 3. CDR3 bases: TGTGCCAGCAGCTTAGGACAGGGTAGCACCGGGGAGCTGTTTTTT. It is translated as CASSLGQGSTGELFF.

The genes are TRBV12-3 or TRBV12-4 and TRBJ1-1; D uncertain. The V end lost 3 bases, the J end lost 2 bases, and 7 bases lay between the germline ends. The CDR3 has 13 residues. The CDR3 region is CASSFSGNTEAFF. Here the CDR3 DNA reads TGTGCCAGCAGTTTTTCGGGAAACACTGAAGCTTTCTTT.

The chain recombines TRBV9 with TRBJ2-7; TRBD1 aligns across 9 bases. Trimming cost V 1 base and J 4 bases; bases outside gene matches: 6. Germline V gives CDR1 SGDLS, CDR2 YYNGEE. The length of the CDR3 is 15 residues. The CDR3 DNA reads as TGTGCCAGCAGCGTATCAGGGACAGGGATTTACGAGCAGTACTTC. Translated, it gives CASSVSGTGIYEQYF.

This clone showed up many times. This rearrangement joins TRBV5-4 to TRBJ1-3; D ambiguous. Looked up from germline, CDR1 is SGHNT and CDR2 is YYREEE (reference sequence). Trimming pared 1 base from V and 0 bases from J, leaving 14 bases between. The CDR3 loop spans 17 amino acids. The CDR3 sequence: CASSLKTLGSSGNTIYF. CDR3 nucleotide sequence: TGTGCCAGCAGCTTGAAAACGTTAGGGAGCTCTGGAAACACCATATATTTT.

The CDR3 DNA is TGTGCCAGCAGACCCCGAGGCGGCAACACTGAAGCTTTCTTT. This translates into CASRPRGGNTEAFF. The V call is TRBV27, the J call TRBJ1-1; unclear D gene. CDR3 size: 14 residues. Trimming cost V 6 bases and J 2 bases, with 13 bases left between them. Looked up from germline, CDR1 is MNHEY and CDR2 is SMNVEV (reference sequence).

The V and J genes are TRBV2 and TRBJ1-2; no reliable D call. Per the germline V gene, CDR1 is SNHLY and CDR2 is FYNNEI. The CDR3 is 13 amino acids. V was clipped by 1 base and J by 5 bases, with 8 bases between them. The CDR3 DNA reads as TGTGCCAGCAGTGAAGGGGAAAGGTATGGCTACACCTTC. Its protein product is CASSEGERYGYTF.

This chain connects TRBV7-8 to TRBJ1-3; D not certain. The CDR3 loop spans 13 amino acids. The germline V and J ends were trimmed by 2 bases and 2 bases, with 4 bases remaining between them. The germline CDR1 and CDR2 sequences are SGHVS and FQNEAQ. CDR3 DNA sequence: TGTGCCAGCAGCTTATGGCCTGGAAACACCATATATTTT. Encoded protein: CASSLWPGNTIYF.

This chain connects TRBV29-1 to TRBJ1-2; 11 bases align to TRBD1. Germline CDR1 SQVTM, CDR2 ANQGSEA. Trimming cost V 2 bases and J 7 bases; bases outside gene matches: 12. CDR3 length: 16 residues. The CDR3 coding sequence is TGCAGCGTTGAACGGGATCGGACAGGGGGCCTAACTGGCTACACCTTC. Its translation is CSVERDRTGGLTGYTF.

The gene calls are TRBV27 and TRBJ2-2, with D perhaps matching TRBD1 or TRBD2 (5 bases each). Germline V lookup: CDR1 MNHEY, CDR2 SMNVEV (reference sequence). The CDR3 is 13 residues long. Trimming took off 5 bases at V and 7 bases at J, with 11 bases between the two ends. CDR3 sequence (DNA): TGTGCCAGCAGTCGTCCGGGGCGCGGGGAGCTGTTTTTT. The encoded protein is CASSRPGRGELFF.

The chain is built from TRBV5-8 and TRBJ2-4; D perhaps matches TRBD2 (5 bases). The CDR3 length is 18 residues. The germline V and J ends were trimmed by 1 base and 3 bases, with 20 bases remaining between them. Germline V gene data show CDR1 as SGHTS and CDR2 as YDEGEE. The CDR3 here is CASSLSRIGSWGKNIQYF. DNA of the CDR3: TGTGCCAGCAGCTTGTCGAGGATTGGGAGCTGGGGCAAAAACATTCAGTACTTC.

The genes are TRBV18 and TRBJ1-2; tentatively, D is TRBD1 (6 bases). The CDR3 has 13 amino acids. Per germline, CDR1 KGHSH and CDR2 LQKENI. The V and J ends lost 6 bases and 4 bases respectively, with 12 bases between them. The CDR3 here is CASSLGQIYGYTF. The CDR3 nucleotides read TGTGCCAGCTCCCTAGGACAGATCTATGGCTACACCTTC.

This clone was found a few times. V and J are TRBV3-1 (or the pseudogene TRBV3-2) and TRBJ2-5, with unresolved D. This CDR3 has 12 residues. Germline V CDR1 and CDR2: LGHDT, YNNKEL (reference sequence). V lost 4 bases and J lost 0, with 3 bases in between. The CDR3 region has the DNA TGTGCCAGCAGCCGGGACCAAGAGACCCAGTACTTC. Amino acid sequence: CASSRDQETQYF.

This chain connects TRBV27 to TRBJ1-1; D is possibly TRBD1 (5 bases). CDR1 is MNHEY and CDR2 is SMNVEV in the germline V gene (reference sequence). This CDR3 is 14 amino acids long. Trimming removed 6 bases from V and 2 bases from J, with 13 bases in between. Here the CDR3 DNA reads TGTGCCAGCAGAGACTGGGGCCCTAACACTGAAGCTTTCTTT. It encodes CASRDWGPNTEAFF.

J is TRBJ1-6 and V is TRBV5-1; 9 positions agree with TRBD1. The CDR3 loop spans 18 amino acids. Trimming took 0 bases from V and 10 from J; bases not matched to a gene: 14. Germline V CDR1 and CDR2: SGHRS, YFSETQ. The CDR3 spells CASSLARDYGTGKSPLHF. The CDR3 DNA reads as TGCGCCAGCAGCTTGGCCCGGGACTACGGGACAGGGAAATCACCCCTCCACTTT.

This clone was counted once. This chain connects TRBV4-1 to TRBJ1-6; tentatively, D is TRBD1 (5 bases). Germline V CDR1 and CDR2: MGHRA, YSYEKL. Between the trimmed V and J ends, which lost 1 base and 7 bases, there was a span of 14 bases. This CDR3 region has 16 residues. The CDR3 coding sequence is TGCGCCAGCAGCCAAGGACGAGGGGAATGGAATTCACCCCTCCACTTT. Translating gives CASSQGRGEWNSPLHF.

The chain combines TRBV30 with TRBJ1-1; D may be TRBD1 (5 bases). Germline V CDR1 and CDR2: GTSNPN, SVGIG (reference sequence). The CDR3 extends over 13 amino acids. V shed 2 bases and J shed 8 bases, with 15 bases lying between them. The CDR3 protein is CAWSTRGPTEAFF. The CDR3, as DNA: TGTGCCTGGAGTACTAGGGGCCCCACCGAAGCTTTCTTT.

The rearrangement uses TRBV18 and TRBJ2-2; D remains ambiguous. The CDR3 covers 13 residues. The germline V gene has CDR1 KGHSH and CDR2 LQKENI. With 6 bases removed from V and 1 base from J, the gap between germline ends came to 6 bases. The CDR3 here is CASSLKNTGELFF. DNA for the CDR3: TGTGCCAGCTCGCTGAAGAACACCGGGGAGCTGTTTTTT. The variable domain in full, completed from reference TRBV18 and TRBJ2-2, reads NAGVMQNPRHLVRRRGQEARLRCSPMKGHSHVYWYRQLPEEGLKFMVYLQKENIIDESGMPKERFSAEFPKEGPSILRIQQVVRGDSAAYFCASSLKNTGELFFGEGSRLTVL.

The rearrangement links TRBV7-9 to TRBJ2-2, with 9 positions matching TRBD2. Germline V lookup: CDR1 SEHNR, CDR2 FQNEAQ (reference sequence). The CDR3 spans 17 residues. V gave up 5 bases and J gave up 2 bases; unmatched junction bases: 9. CDR3 sequence: CASSATGLAGNTGELFF. For the CDR3, the DNA is TGTGCCAGCAGCGCTACTGGGCTAGCGGGAAACACCGGGGAGCTGTTTTTT.